Listed below are T cell receptor beta chains from one sample, sequenced in a study of cytomegalovirus exposure and HLA in healthy donors. Measured with immunoSEQ multiplex PCR; TCRdb has only the in-frame clones, and not every one. This table has approximately 150,000 clones, approximately 90% appearing once. Sequencing used PBMCs. Receptors were obtained from a young man in good health and CMV-seropositive. The CDR3 runs from the conserved cysteine through the conserved F or W. D genes are given only for firm matches. A row's size may be missing; if present it is once, few, many or a size class.

>TRBJ2-3|TRBD1|TRBV25-1|.
TGTGCCAGCAGCCAAAGGGGGACAGGGGTTGCAGATACGCAGTATTTT
CASSQRGTGVADTQYF
>TRBJ1-5|.|TRBV11-2|few
TGTGCCAGCAGCTTAGCCAGGGAACAGCCCCAGCATTTT
CASSLAREQPQHF
>TRBJ1-1|.|TRBV5-4|.
TGTGCCAGCAGCTTGGCTGCACAGTCAAACACTGAAGCTTTCTTT
CASSLAAQSNTEAFF
>TRBJ1-4|.|TRBV28|once
TGTGCCACCTCTTCAGGGGATGAAAAACTGTTTTTT
CATSSGDEKLFF
>TRBJ2-2|.|TRBV19|.
TGTGCCAGTAGTATTAGGGGAATCGTGGAGCTGTTTTTT
CASSIRGIVELFF
>TRBJ2-3|.|TRBV5-1|.
TGCGCCAGCAGACTCAGGCCTAGGGAGTTTGGCACAGATACGCAGTATTTT
CASRLRPREFGTDTQYF
>TRBJ2-5|.|TRBV5-5|.
TGTGCCAGCAGCTTAGCAGTTTTGACACTAGCCGAGACCCAGTACTTC
CASSLAVLTLAETQYF
>TRBJ2-2|.|TRBV18|.
TGTGCCAGCTCACCCCCGAACAGTGGCGCCAAGCTGTTTTTT
CASSPPNSGAKLFF
>TRBJ2-7|TRBD1|TRBV5-1|.
TGCGCCAGCAGCTTGGGGACAGGTACCTACGAGCAGTACTTC
CASSLGTGTYEQYF
>TRBJ2-3|TRBD1|TRBV19|.
TGTGCCAGTAGTACGTACAGGGGACGCCATGATACGCAGTATTTT
CASSTYRGRHDTQYF
>TRBJ1-2|.|TRBV6-5|.
TGTGCCAGCAGTTACTCCTGGACAGTGAACTATGGCTACACCTTC
CASSYSWTVNYGYTF
>TRBJ2-7|.|TRBV5-5|.
TGTGCCAGCAGCTTGGTCATCGGGGGTTCCTACGAGCAGTACTTC
CASSLVIGGSYEQYF
>TRBJ2-2|TRBD2|TRBV18|.
TGTGCCAGCTCCCCGCGGACTAGCCTAAACACCGGGGAGCTGTTTTTT
CASSPRTSLNTGELFF
>TRBJ1-3|.|TRBV7-2|.
TGTGCCAGCAGCTTATCCTCCGGAATGAGGAACACCATATATTTT
CASSLSSGMRNTIYF
>TRBJ1-1|.|TRBV28|.
TGTGCCAGCCGGATAGGAGGGGATACGGTGAACACTGAAGCTTTCTTT
CASRIGGDTVNTEAFF
>TRBJ2-5|.|TRBV4-2|few
TGTGCCAGCAGCCAATTACTAGGAGGGGAGACCCAGTACTTC
CASSQLLGGETQYF
>TRBJ2-2|.|TRBV6-5|.
TGTGCCAGCAGTTACCAGGGGATCGGGGAGCTGTTTTTT
CASSYQGIGELFF